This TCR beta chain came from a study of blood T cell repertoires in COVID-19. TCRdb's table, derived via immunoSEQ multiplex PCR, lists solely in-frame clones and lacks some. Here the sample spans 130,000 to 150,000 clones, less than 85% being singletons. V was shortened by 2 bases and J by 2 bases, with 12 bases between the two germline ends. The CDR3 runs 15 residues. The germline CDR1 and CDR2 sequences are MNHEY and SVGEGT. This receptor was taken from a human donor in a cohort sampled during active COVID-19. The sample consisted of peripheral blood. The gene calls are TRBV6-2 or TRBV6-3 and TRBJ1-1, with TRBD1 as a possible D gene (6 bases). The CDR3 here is CASSYPTGFNTEAFF. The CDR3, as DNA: TGTGCCAGCAGTTACCCGACAGGTTTCAACACTGAAGCTTTCTTT.